These T cell receptor beta chains were read from a single sample in a study of molecular identifiers for immune sequencing clone quantification. MiXCR, applied by TCRdb to the PCR reads, yields one record per CDR3 protein. The repertoire holds around 9,800 distinct CDR3 sequences, with roughly a fifth as singletons. The source material was naive CD8+ T cells from blood, with Jurkat cell RNA spiked in. Receptors originate from a human donor in good health. Some libraries in this study had Jurkat cell RNA spiked in. Both conserved end residues are part of each CDR3. A D gene is named only where the DNA matches it firmly. Part of the rows lack a size; the others show once, few, many or a class for expanded clones.

TRBV7-9,.,.,TRBJ1-1,CASSLPGNEAFF,TGTGCCAGCAGCTTACCAGGGAATGAAGCTTTCTTT
TRBV6-2/TRBV6-3,.,.,TRBJ2-1,CASSYSSRSYNEQFF,TGTGCCAGCAGTTACTCGAGTCGTTCTTACAATGAGCAGTTCTTC
TRBV7-2,.,.,TRBJ2-4,CASSLGGVKMAKNIQYF,TGTGCCAGCAGCTTAGGGGGGGTGAAAATGGCCAAAAACATTCAGTACTTC
TRBV9,medium-sized,.,TRBJ2-6,CASSVGSGANVLTF,TGTGCCAGCAGCGTAGGCTCTGGGGCCAACGTCCTGACTTTC
TRBV29-1,.,.,TRBJ1-1,CSVNSLNTEAFF,TGCAGCGTTAACAGTCTGAACACTGAAGCTTTCTTT
TRBV7-9,many,TRBD2,TRBJ2-7,CASSLGGDGEQYF,TGTGCCAGCAGCTTGGGAGGGGACGGCGAGCAGTACTTC
TRBV29-1,many,TRBD1,TRBJ1-2,CSVAGTGGLYGYTF,TGCAGCGTCGCCGGGACAGGGGGCCTATATGGCTACACCTTC
TRBV6-6,medium-sized,.,TRBJ2-3,CASSYGLEDTQYF,TGTGCCAGCAGTTACGGTCTTGAAGATACGCAGTATTTT
TRBV4-1,many,.,TRBJ2-2,CASSLEAGELFF,TGCGCCAGCAGCCTTGAGGCCGGGGAGCTGTTTTTT
TRBV13,medium-sized,TRBD1,TRBJ2-3,CASSYYPTGATDTQYF,TGTGCCAGCAGTTATTACCCGACAGGGGCCACAGATACGCAGTATTTT
TRBV4-3,medium-sized,.,TRBJ1-5,CASSQDISNGQPQHF,TGCGCCAGCAGCCAAGATATTTCGAATGGCCAGCCCCAGCATTTT
TRBV29-1,many,.,TRBJ1-2,CSVGGATRGYGYTF,TGCAGCGTTGGGGGAGCGACAAGGGGGTATGGCTACACCTTC
TRBV20-1,.,.,TRBJ1-6,CSARDHGQGGNSPLHF,TGCAGTGCTAGAGACCACGGGCAGGGTGGTAATTCACCCCTCCACTTT
TRBV7-9,many,TRBD1,TRBJ1-4,CASSLTGTEELFF,TGTGCCAGCAGCTTAACCGGGACAGAAGAACTGTTTTTT
TRBV3-1,many,.,TRBJ2-3,CASSPQTVASTDTQYF,TGTGCCAGCAGCCCCCAAACGGTTGCTAGCACAGATACGCAGTATTTT
TRBV27,medium-sized,TRBD1,TRBJ1-6,CASSWTGDNSPLHF,TGTGCCAGCAGTTGGACAGGGGATAATTCACCCCTCCACTTT
TRBV12-3/TRBV12-4,many,.,TRBJ1-4,CASSTAPTNEKLFF,TGTGCCAGCAGTACGGCCCCAACTAATGAAAAACTGTTTTTT
TRBV7-9,medium-sized,.,TRBJ2-5,CASSLQTAQETQYF,TGTGCCAGCAGCTTACAAACGGCACAAGAGACCCAGTACTTC
TRBV7-9,medium-sized,.,TRBJ2-2,CASSLALAGELFF,TGTGCCAGCAGCTTAGCACTAGCTGGGGAGCTGTTTTTT
TRBV19,.,.,TRBJ1-1,CASTPSGGRGGTEAFF,TGTGCCAGTACCCCCTCCGGAGGCCGCGGTGGCACCGAAGCTTTCTTT
TRBV6-1,.,TRBD1,TRBJ1-1,CASSGDRGLTEAFF,TGTGCCAGCAGTGGTGACAGGGGCCTCACTGAAGCTTTCTTT
TRBV10-3,many,TRBD2,TRBJ2-7,CAISDVVLAGGQADEQYF,TGTGCCATCAGTGACGTGGTATTAGCGGGAGGGCAGGCCGACGAGCAGTACTTC
TRBV29-1,medium-sized,TRBD1,TRBJ2-7,CSSRQGLGQYF,TGCAGCTCTCGACAGGGGCTGGGGCAGTACTTC
TRBV4-3,medium-sized,.,TRBJ1-2,CASSGDSRANYGYTF,TGCGCCAGCAGTGGAGACAGCCGAGCTAACTATGGCTACACCTTC
TRBV3-1,many,TRBD2,TRBJ2-7,CASSEEAGAYEQYF,TGTGCCAGCTCTGAGGAGGCGGGGGCCTACGAGCAGTACTTC
TRBV20-1,medium-sized,.,TRBJ2-1,CSARRSGPSSYNEQFF,TGCAGTGCTAGAAGAAGCGGTCCTAGCTCCTACAATGAGCAGTTCTTC
TRBV6-5,many,TRBD2,TRBJ2-1,CASSYAGSGGAGEQFF,TGTGCCAGCAGTTACGCGGGTAGCGGGGGGGCAGGTGAGCAGTTCTTC
TRBV4-3,medium-sized,TRBD1,TRBJ2-7,CASSHFSTGGEYF,TGCGCCAGCAGCCACTTCTCGACAGGGGGCGAATACTTC
TRBV28,many,TRBD1,TRBJ1-4,CASSPGTANEKLFF,TGTGCCAGCAGTCCGGGGACAGCTAATGAAAAACTGTTTTTT
TRBV14,medium-sized,.,TRBJ2-7,CASSQVLQPYEQYF,TGTGCCAGCAGCCAGGTATTACAGCCCTACGAGCAGTACTTC
TRBV4-1,medium-sized,TRBD2,TRBJ2-3,CASSQEPSGFTDTQYF,TGCGCCAGCAGCCAAGAGCCTAGCGGATTCACAGATACGCAGTATTTT
TRBV20-1,many,TRBD2,TRBJ2-3,CSARVRGGNTDTQYF,TGCAGTGCTAGAGTACGGGGGGGGAACACAGATACGCAGTATTTT
TRBV4-3,many,.,TRBJ2-3,CASSQIAPSSTDTQYF,TGCGCCAGCAGCCAAATTGCACCCTCTAGCACAGATACGCAGTATTTT
TRBV5-1,medium-sized,TRBD1,TRBJ2-5,CASSRTRYDRGNQETQYF,TGCGCCAGCAGCCGCACGCGTTATGACAGGGGAAACCAAGAGACCCAGTACTTC
TRBV7-9,once,TRBD1,TRBJ2-1,CVSSSREGAPYNEQFF,TGTGTCAGCAGCTCCCGCGAGGGGGCCCCCTACAATGAGCAGTTCTTC
TRBV13,medium-sized,TRBD1,TRBJ2-3,CASSPDRGRRTDTQYF,TGTGCCAGCAGCCCCGACAGGGGGCGAAGGACAGATACGCAGTATTTT
TRBV5-5,medium-sized,.,TRBJ2-3,CASSLISTDTQYF,TGTGCCAGCAGCTTGATTAGCACAGATACGCAGTATTTT
TRBV2,medium-sized,.,TRBJ1-5,CASSEHLGGQPQHF,TGTGCCAGCAGTGAACACCTCGGGGGTCAGCCCCAGCATTTT
TRBV4-1,many,.,TRBJ2-7,CASSHTPVGEVSF,TGCGCCAGCAGCCACACCCCCGTAGGGGAGGTCTCATTC
TRBV6-2/TRBV6-3,many,.,TRBJ1-5,CASSLDTSNQPQHF,TGTGCCAGCAGTCTGGACACTAGCAATCAGCCCCAGCATTTT
TRBV6-5,many,TRBD1,TRBJ2-7,CASSYVQGAYEQYF,TGTGCCAGCAGTTATGTACAGGGGGCCTACGAGCAGTACTTC
TRBV6-5,medium-sized,.,TRBJ2-7,CASSYSKGGHEQYF,TGTGCCAGCAGTTACTCGAAGGGGGGGCACGAGCAGTACTTC
TRBV27,many,.,TRBJ2-3,CASSPPWVTGTDTQYF,TGTGCCAGCAGTCCGCCTTGGGTCACGGGTACAGATACGCAGTATTTT
TRBV4-1,medium-sized,.,TRBJ2-5,CASSQPRGETQYF,TGCGCCAGCAGCCAGCCTAGGGGGGAGACCCAGTACTTC
TRBV6-2/TRBV6-3,medium-sized,.,TRBJ2-3,CASSYFAGRTDTQYF,TGTGCCAGCAGTTACTTTGCGGGCCGCACAGATACGCAGTATTTT
TRBV15,many,.,TRBJ2-5,CATSRVPGMETQYF,TGTGCCACCAGCAGAGTCCCGGGAATGGAGACCCAGTACTTC
TRBV19,few,TRBD2,TRBJ2-7,CASGAAGVYEQYF,TGTGCCAGCGGAGCCGCGGGGGTCTACGAGCAGTACTTC
TRBV5-3,.,TRBD1,TRBJ2-5,CASSSTDRLQETQYF,TGTGCCAGCAGCTCGACGGACAGGCTCCAAGAGACCCAGTACTTC
TRBV29-1,many,TRBD2,TRBJ2-3,CSVLGAGVTDTQYF,TGCAGCGTTCTGGGTGCGGGGGTCACAGATACGCAGTATTTT